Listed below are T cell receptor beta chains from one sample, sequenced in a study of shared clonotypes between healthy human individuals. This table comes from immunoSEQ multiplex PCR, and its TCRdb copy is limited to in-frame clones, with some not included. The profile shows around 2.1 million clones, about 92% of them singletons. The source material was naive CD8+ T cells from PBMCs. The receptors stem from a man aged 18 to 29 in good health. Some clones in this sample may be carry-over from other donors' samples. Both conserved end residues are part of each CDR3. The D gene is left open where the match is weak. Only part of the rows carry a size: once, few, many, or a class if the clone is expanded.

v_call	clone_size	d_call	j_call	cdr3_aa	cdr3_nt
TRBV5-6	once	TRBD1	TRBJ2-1	CASSFSIGVDRVGNEQFF	TGTGCCAGCAGCTTTAGTATCGGGGTAGACAGGGTTGGCAATGAGCAGTTCTTC
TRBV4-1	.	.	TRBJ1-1	CASSQEKQGTEAFF	TGCGCCAGCAGCCAAGAAAAACAGGGTACTGAAGCTTTCTTT
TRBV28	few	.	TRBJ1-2	CASSLRWPIYGYTF	TGTGCCAGCAGTTTAAGGTGGCCGATCTATGGCTACACCTTC
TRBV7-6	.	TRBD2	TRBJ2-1	CASSLVLREGSYNEQFF	TGTGCCAGCAGCTTAGTCCTCCGGGAGGGGTCCTACAATGAGCAGTTCTTC
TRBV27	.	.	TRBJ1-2	CASSRLWGANYGYTF	TGTGCCAGCAGTCGCCTTTGGGGAGCTAACTATGGCTACACCTTC
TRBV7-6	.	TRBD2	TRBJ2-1	CASSYGLAGGLNEQFF	TGTGCCAGCAGCTACGGACTAGCGGGAGGGCTTAATGAGCAGTTCTTC
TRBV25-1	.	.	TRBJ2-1	CASSAPTHLVYNEQFF	TGTGCCAGCAGTGCCCCGACCCATTTAGTCTACAATGAGCAGTTCTTC
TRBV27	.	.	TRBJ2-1	CASKSGFHNEQFF	TGTGCCAGCAAGAGCGGATTTCACAATGAGCAGTTCTTC
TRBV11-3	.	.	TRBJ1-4	CASRGRKGTNEKLFF	TGTGCCAGCAGGGGCAGAAAGGGAACTAATGAAAAACTGTTTTTT
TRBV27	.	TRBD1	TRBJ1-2	CASSPLKTGGVNYGYTF	TGTGCCAGCAGTCCCCTTAAGACAGGGGGGGTTAACTATGGCTACACCTTC
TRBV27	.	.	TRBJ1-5	CASSSLAVNQPQHF	TGTGCCAGCAGTTCCCTGGCAGTGAATCAGCCCCAGCATTTT
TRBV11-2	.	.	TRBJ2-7	CASSLSTRGLSSLEQYF	TGTGCCAGCAGCTTATCCACGAGGGGCCTGTCCTCACTCGAGCAGTACTTC
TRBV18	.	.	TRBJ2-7	CASSPPVEGYEQYF	TGTGCCAGCTCACCACCGGTGGAGGGCTACGAGCAGTACTTC
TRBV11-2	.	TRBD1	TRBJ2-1	CASSFIRDRGGNEQFF	TGTGCCAGCAGCTTTATCCGGGACAGGGGTGGCAATGAGCAGTTCTTC
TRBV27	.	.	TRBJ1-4	CASSPPGEKLFF	TGTGCCAGCAGTCCTCCGGGTGAAAAACTGTTTTTT
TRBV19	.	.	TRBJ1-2	CASQKGHGLNYGYTF	TGTGCCAGTCAGAAAGGTCACGGACTTAACTATGGCTACACCTTC
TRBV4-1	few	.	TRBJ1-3	CASSQDPPGGTGNTIYF	TGCGCCAGCAGCCAAGATCCCCCGGGGGGAACTGGAAACACCATATATTTT
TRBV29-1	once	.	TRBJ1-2	CSVPGYYGYTF	TGCAGCGTACCAGGGTACTATGGCTACACCTTC
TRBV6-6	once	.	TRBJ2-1	CASSYQGGGSNEQFF	TGTGCCAGCAGTTACCAAGGAGGGGGCTCCAATGAGCAGTTCTTC
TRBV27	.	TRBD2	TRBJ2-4	CASSLSGGYIQYF	TGTGCCAGCAGTTTATCGGGAGGGTACATTCAGTACTTC
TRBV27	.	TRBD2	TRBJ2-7	CASSPRASGSYEQYF	TGTGCCAGCAGTCCCAGGGCTAGCGGTTCCTACGAGCAGTACTTC
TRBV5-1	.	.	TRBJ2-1	CASSPKSYPSYLVEQFF	TGCGCCAGCAGCCCGAAAAGTTATCCTAGCTATCTTGTGGAGCAGTTCTTC
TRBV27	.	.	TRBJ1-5	CASPGGPINHSQHF	TGTGCCAGCCCTGGAGGTCCGATCAATCACTCCCAGCATTTT
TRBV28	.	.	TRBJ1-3	CASSFRYTGPGNTIYF	TGTGCCAGCAGTTTTCGGTATACAGGGCCTGGAAACACCATATATTTT
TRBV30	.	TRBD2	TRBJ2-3	CAWSRAGESDTQYF	TGTGCCTGGAGTCGAGCGGGAGAGTCAGATACGCAGTATTTT
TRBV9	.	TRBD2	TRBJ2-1	CASSPGLAGTSSEQFF	TGTGCCAGCAGCCCAGGTCTAGCGGGTACTAGCTCTGAGCAGTTCTTC
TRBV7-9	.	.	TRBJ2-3	CASSPPGPGEAQYF	TGTGCCAGCAGCCCACCCGGGCCAGGGGAGGCGCAGTATTTT
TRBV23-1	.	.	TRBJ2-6	CASSCVEPQQSRANVLTF	TGCGCCAGCAGTTGCGTTGAGCCGCAACAAAGTCGGGCCAACGTCCTGACTTTC
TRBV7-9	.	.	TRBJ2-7	CASSLAIGNGRYEQYF	TGTGCCAGCAGCCTCGCGATAGGGAACGGCCGGTACGAGCAGTACTTC
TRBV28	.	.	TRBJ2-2	CASSLYRVGTGELFF	TGTGCCAGCAGTTTATACAGGGTGGGCACCGGGGAGCTGTTTTTT
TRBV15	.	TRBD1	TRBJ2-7	CATSRGTGDYEQYF	TGTGCCACCAGCAGAGGAACAGGGGACTACGAGCAGTACTTC
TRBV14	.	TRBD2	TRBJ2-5	CASSERGPGGLQETQYF	TGTGCCAGCAGCGAGCGCGGACCGGGGGGGCTCCAAGAGACCCAGTACTTC
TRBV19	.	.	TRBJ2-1	CASNFGGGAYNEQFF	TGTGCCAGTAACTTTGGCGGGGGCGCCTACAATGAGCAGTTCTTC
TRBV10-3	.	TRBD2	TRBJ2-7	CAISVSSTGTSGYEQYF	TGTGCCATCAGTGTCTCATCAACCGGGACTAGCGGCTACGAGCAGTACTTC
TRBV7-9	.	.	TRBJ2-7	CASSSARSYEQYF	TGTGCCAGCAGCTCCGCCCGTTCCTACGAGCAGTACTTC
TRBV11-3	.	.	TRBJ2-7	CASSPRSIDEQYF	TGTGCCAGCAGCCCGCGTTCCATCGACGAGCAGTACTTC
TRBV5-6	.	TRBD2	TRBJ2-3	CASSPTSGEDTQYF	TGTGCCAGCAGCCCGACTAGCGGCGAGGATACGCAGTATTTT
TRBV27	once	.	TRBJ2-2	CASSLGLRPDTGELFF	TGTGCCAGCAGTTTAGGTCTTCGTCCGGACACCGGGGAGCTGTTTTTT
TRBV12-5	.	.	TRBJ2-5	CASGLAEHETQYF	TGTGCTAGTGGTTTGGCAGAACACGAGACCCAGTACTTC
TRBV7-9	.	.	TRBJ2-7	CASSSESGRGYEQYF	TGTGCCAGCAGCTCGGAATCTGGGAGAGGGTACGAGCAGTACTTC
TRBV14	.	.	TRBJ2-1	CASSQAALRFEQFF	TGTGCCAGCAGCCAAGCGGCCTTACGGTTTGAGCAGTTCTTC
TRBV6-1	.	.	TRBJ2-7	CASAGLSYEQYF	TGTGCCTCCGCGGGTCTCTCCTACGAGCAGTACTTC
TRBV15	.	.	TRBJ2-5	CATSYGISQETQYF	TGTGCCACCAGCTACGGGATCAGCCAAGAGACCCAGTACTTC
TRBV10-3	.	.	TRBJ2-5	CAISDRGDTSMETQYF	TGTGCCATCAGTGATCGGGGCGATACTAGCATGGAGACCCAGTACTTC
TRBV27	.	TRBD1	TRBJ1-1	CASSLFPGQIAFF	TGTGCCAGCAGCCTATTTCCGGGACAGATAGCTTTCTTT
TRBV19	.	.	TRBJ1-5	CASSIGTGHNQPQHF	TGTGCCAGTAGTATTGGAACAGGGCACAATCAGCCCCAGCATTTT
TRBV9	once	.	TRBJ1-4	CASSVERGTNEKLFF	TGTGCCAGCAGCGTAGAGAGGGGGACTAATGAAAAACTGTTTTTT
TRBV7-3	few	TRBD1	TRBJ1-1	CASSSTGGLNTEAFF	TGTGCCAGCAGCTCCACAGGGGGATTGAACACTGAAGCTTTCTTT
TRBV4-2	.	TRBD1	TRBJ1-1	CASSQELRDRVATTEAFF	TGTGCCAGCAGCCAGGAACTAAGGGACAGGGTGGCTACCACTGAAGCTTTCTTT
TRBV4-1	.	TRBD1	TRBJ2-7	CASSQEPGTAYEQYF	TGCGCCAGCAGCCAAGAACCCGGGACAGCCTACGAGCAGTACTTC
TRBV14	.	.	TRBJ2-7	CASQGQSYEQYF	TGTGCCAGCCAGGGGCAATCCTACGAGCAGTACTTC
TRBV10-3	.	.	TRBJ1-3	CAISELDGNTIYF	TGTGCCATCAGTGAGTTGGACGGAAACACCATATATTTT
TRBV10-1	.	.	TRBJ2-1	CASSPGDEQFF	TGCGCCAGCAGCCCGGGAGATGAGCAGTTCTTC
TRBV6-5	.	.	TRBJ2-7	CASRLRTASYEQYF	TGTGCCAGCAGGCTCCGGACAGCTTCCTACGAGCAGTACTTC